These T cell receptor beta chains were read from a single sample in a study of blood T cell repertoires in COVID-19. The table came from immunoSEQ multiplex PCR; TCRdb's copy has only in-frame clones and leaves some out. Of roughly 120,000 clones listed, 80% to 90% are singletons. The sequencing sample was made of peripheral blood. Receptors originate from a man aged 65 to 85 with active or convalescent COVID-19. The CDR3 runs from the conserved cysteine through the conserved F or W. D genes are given only for firm matches. Expanded clones get a size class; other rows say once, few or many, or leave the size out.

>TRBV6-6|TRBJ1-4|TRBD1|NA
CASSYPEDRAKLFF
TGTGCCAGCAGTTACCCCGAGGACAGGGCAAAACTGTTTTTT
>TRBV7-2|TRBJ2-1|TRBD1|NA
CASSPGTGYGDNEQFF
TGTGCCAGCAGCCCGGGGACAGGGTATGGGGACAATGAGCAGTTCTTC
>TRBV24-1|TRBJ2-7|NA|few
CATSPTKEGSYEQYF
TGTGCCACCAGCCCGACGAAGGAGGGATCCTACGAGCAGTACTTC
>TRBV10-3|TRBJ2-5|NA|NA
CAILGGGEIATQYF
TGTGCCATCCTAGGGGGGGGAGAGATAGCGACCCAGTACTTC
>TRBV19|TRBJ2-2|TRBD1|NA
CASSTTGAGGTGELFF
TGTGCCAGTAGTACCACAGGGGCAGGGGGCACCGGGGAGCTGTTTTTT
>TRBV5-1|TRBJ2-3|NA|NA
CASSLNAAADTQYF
TGCGCCAGCAGCTTGAACGCGGCCGCAGATACGCAGTATTTT
>TRBV27|TRBJ2-2|TRBD1|NA
CASSLSQGAYTGELFF
TGTGCCAGCAGTTTAAGTCAGGGGGCGTACACCGGGGAGCTGTTTTTT
>TRBV9|TRBJ2-7|TRBD2|NA
CASSSSGTSEQYF
TGTGCCAGCAGCTCAAGCGGGACGAGCGAGCAGTACTTC
>TRBV27|TRBJ2-7|TRBD2|NA
CASSSGTSGTYEQYF
TGTGCCAGCAGTTCGGGGACTAGCGGGACCTACGAGCAGTACTTC
>TRBV10-3|TRBJ1-1|TRBD1|few
CAISGDRGRTEAFF
TGTGCCATCAGTGGGGACAGGGGGCGGACTGAAGCTTTCTTT
>TRBV3-1/TRBV3-2|TRBJ2-7|NA|once
CASSQMAAYEQYF
TGTGCCAGCAGCCAAATGGCCGCCTACGAGCAGTACTTC
>TRBV3-1/TRBV3-2|TRBJ2-7|NA|once
CASSQDLVVSYEQYF
TGTGCCAGCAGCCAAGATCTCGTTGTTTCCTACGAGCAGTACTTC
>TRBV5-1|TRBJ1-3|TRBD1|once
CASSLGTGENTIYF
TGCGCCAGCAGCCTCGGGACAGGGGAGAACACCATATATTTT
>TRBV28|TRBJ1-3|NA|NA
CASSPSGVSSGNTIYF
TGTGCCAGCAGTCCCTCGGGAGTCAGCTCTGGAAACACCATATATTTT
>TRBV2|TRBJ2-2|NA|NA
CASLQELSNTGELFF
TGTGCCAGCTTACAGGAGCTGTCGAACACCGGGGAGCTGTTTTTT
>TRBV2|TRBJ1-2|NA|NA
CASSEAGQVIYGYTF
TGTGCCAGCAGTGAAGCGGGGCAGGTGATCTATGGCTACACCTTC
>TRBV10-1|TRBJ2-7|TRBD1|once
CARRDYRDRDFYEQYF
TGCGCCCGCCGGGATTACCGGGACAGGGACTTCTACGAGCAGTACTTC
>TRBV7-2|TRBJ1-2|TRBD1|NA
CASSLVSGQGDGYTF
TGTGCCAGCAGCTTAGTCTCTGGACAGGGTGATGGCTACACCTTC
>TRBV7-6|TRBJ2-5|NA|NA
CASSLDFGYQETQYF
TGTGCCAGCAGCTTAGATTTCGGGTACCAAGAGACCCAGTACTTC
>TRBV10-3|TRBJ2-1|NA|NA
CAITPGESSYNEQFF
TGTGCCATCACCCCCGGGGAAAGCTCCTACAATGAGCAGTTCTTC
>TRBV3-1/TRBV3-2|TRBJ2-1|TRBD2|NA
CASSQVGAGSSYEQFF
TGTGCCAGCAGCCAAGTTGGAGCGGGGTCCTCTTATGAGCAGTTCTTC
>TRBV29-1|TRBJ1-5|TRBD1|few
CSARQGSNQPQHF
TGCAGCGCCCGACAGGGGAGCAATCAGCCCCAGCATTTT
>TRBV5-4|TRBJ2-4|NA|NA
CASSSENIQYF
TGTGCCAGCAGCTCGGAAAACATTCAGTACTTC
>TRBV5-5|TRBJ2-3|TRBD1|NA
CASRLTGGWGTDTQYF
TGTGCCAGCAGATTAACAGGGGGTTGGGGCACAGATACGCAGTATTTT
>TRBV5-5|TRBJ1-1|NA|few
CASSLTEPGRAFF
TGTGCCAGCAGCTTAACCGAGCCCGGGAGAGCTTTCTTT
>TRBV7-2|TRBJ2-5|NA|NA
CASSFGPDETQYF
TGTGCCAGCAGCTTTGGGCCCGACGAGACCCAGTACTTC
>TRBV15|TRBJ1-2|NA|NA
CATSRDKGANYGYTF
TGTGCCACCAGCAGAGACAAGGGGGCTAACTATGGCTACACCTTC
>TRBV29-1|TRBJ2-2|TRBD1|NA
CSVGEITGAGELFF
TGCAGCGTGGGCGAGATAACAGGGGCCGGGGAGCTGTTTTTT
>TRBV5-4|TRBJ2-7|TRBD2|NA
CASSLGTSGSSPQEQYF
TGTGCCAGCAGCCTAGGGACTAGCGGGAGTTCGCCTCAGGAGCAGTACTTC
>TRBV5-8|TRBJ2-7|NA|NA
CASSLGYAYGDEQYF
TGTGCCAGCAGCTTGGGATACGCCTACGGAGACGAGCAGTACTTC
>TRBV12-2|TRBJ2-7|NA|NA
CASRLAPRAGGSYEQYF
TGTGCAAGTCGCTTAGCACCTCGAGCGGGGGGCTCCTACGAGCAGTACTTC
>TRBV28|TRBJ1-4|NA|NA
CASPPGNEKLFF
TGTGCCAGCCCCCCCGGGAATGAAAAACTGTTTTTT
>TRBV2|TRBJ1-2|NA|NA
CASGGQGYGYTF
TGTGCCAGCGGTGGGCAGGGCTACGGCTACACCTTC
>TRBV27|TRBJ1-6|TRBD1|NA
CASSLSTGRGDLRSPLHF
TGTGCCAGCAGTTTATCGACGGGCAGGGGGGATTTACGCTCACCCCTCCACTTT
>TRBV6-5|TRBJ2-1|TRBD2|NA
CASRGLAGSYNEQFF
TGTGCCAGCAGAGGACTAGCGGGGTCCTACAATGAGCAGTTCTTC
>TRBV24-1|TRBJ1-5|NA|NA
CATSQTGISQPQHF
TGTGCCACCAGTCAGACGGGGATTAGTCAGCCCCAGCATTTT
>TRBV7-8|TRBJ2-2|NA|NA
CASSFGWEHTGELFF
TGTGCCAGCAGCTTCGGGTGGGAGCACACCGGGGAGCTGTTTTTT
>TRBV11-2|TRBJ2-7|TRBD1|NA
CASKADRGLSYEQYF
TGTGCCAGCAAAGCCGACAGGGGCCTTTCCTACGAGCAGTACTTC
>TRBV7-6|TRBJ1-3|NA|NA
CASSLRDGYDNSGNTIYF
TGTGCCAGCAGCTTACGCGACGGGTACGATAACTCTGGAAACACCATATATTTT
>TRBV19|TRBJ1-5|NA|once
CASSIRSLASNQPQHF
TGTGCCAGTAGTATCAGAAGCCTAGCTAGCAATCAGCCCCAGCATTTT
>TRBV7-2|TRBJ2-5|TRBD1|NA
CASSLLGLDRGQETQYF
TGTGCCAGCAGCTTATTGGGCTTGGACAGGGGGCAGGAGACCCAGTACTTC
>TRBV21-1|TRBJ2-7|NA|NA
CASSNNGPSGSSYEQYF
TGTGCCAGCAGCAATAACGGGCCCAGCGGGAGCTCCTACGAGCAGTACTTC
>TRBV6-4|TRBJ1-5|NA|NA
CASSLLCKGLDNQPQHF
TGTGCCAGCAGTCTACTTTGCAAGGGGCTGGACAATCAGCCCCAGCATTTT
>TRBV12-3/TRBV12-4|TRBJ2-2|NA|NA
CASSFRTGELFF
TGTGCCAGCAGTTTTCGGACCGGGGAGCTGTTTTTT
>TRBV6-5|TRBJ1-6|TRBD1|once
CASGTGILGSPLHF
TGTGCCAGCGGGACAGGAATTCTGGGTTCACCCCTCCACTTT
>TRBV3-1/TRBV3-2|TRBJ2-1|NA|NA
CASSPTQGGEQFF
TGTGCCAGCAGCCCAACCCAGGGGGGTGAGCAGTTCTTC
>TRBV5-1|TRBJ2-6|NA|NA
CASSFASSGANVLTF
TGCGCCAGCAGTTTCGCGTCCTCTGGGGCCAACGTCCTGACTTTC
>TRBV5-1|TRBJ2-2|TRBD2|once
CASSLVPSGGGGELFF
TGCGCCAGCAGCTTGGTCCCTAGCGGTGGGGGCGGGGAGCTGTTTTTT
>TRBV19|TRBJ1-1|NA|NA
CASSAQGQNTEAFF
TGTGCCAGTAGTGCGCAGGGACAGAACACTGAAGCTTTCTTT
>TRBV6-4|TRBJ2-1|TRBD2|NA
CASSDTLAGVRNEQFF
TGTGCCAGCAGTGACACGTTAGCGGGAGTTCGTAATGAGCAGTTCTTC
>TRBV29-1|TRBJ2-2|TRBD1|NA
CSVAGQGRTGELFF
TGCAGCGTGGCGGGACAGGGGAGGACCGGGGAGCTGTTTTTT
>TRBV7-8|TRBJ2-1|TRBD1|NA
CASRIDRGDYNEQFF
TGTGCCAGCAGGATCGACAGGGGCGACTACAATGAGCAGTTCTTC
>TRBV2|TRBJ2-1|NA|NA
CATPPVTGDLNEQFF
TGTGCCACCCCCCCCGTGACGGGAGATCTAAATGAGCAGTTCTTC
>TRBV4-1|TRBJ1-6|NA|NA
CASSQAPPDTANSPLHF
TGCGCCAGCAGCCAAGCTCCACCGGACACGGCTAATTCACCCCTCCACTTT